This T cell receptor beta chain was profiled in a study of blood T cell repertoires in COVID-19. V gave up 0 bases and J gave up 8 bases, with 5 bases separating them. The germline V gene encodes CDR1 SGDLS and CDR2 YYNGEE. This CDR3 region has 12 residues. The table came from immunoSEQ multiplex PCR; TCRdb's copy has only in-frame clones and leaves some out. The data contain 300,000 to 450,000 clones, approximately 81% of them singletons. This TCR came from a woman younger than 30 with acute or convalescent COVID-19. The rearrangement links TRBV9 to TRBJ2-2, with D uncertain. The source material was peripheral blood. The CDR3 protein is CASSVAEGELFF. As DNA, the CDR3 is TGTGCCAGCAGCGTAGCTGAGGGGGAGCTGTTTTTT. The variable domain in full, completed from reference TRBV9 and TRBJ2-2, reads DSGVTQTPKHLITATGQRVTLRCSPRSGDLSVYWYQQSLDQGLQFLIQYYNGEERAKGNILERFSAQQFPDLHSELNLSSLELGDSALYFCASSVAEGELFFGEGSRLTVL.